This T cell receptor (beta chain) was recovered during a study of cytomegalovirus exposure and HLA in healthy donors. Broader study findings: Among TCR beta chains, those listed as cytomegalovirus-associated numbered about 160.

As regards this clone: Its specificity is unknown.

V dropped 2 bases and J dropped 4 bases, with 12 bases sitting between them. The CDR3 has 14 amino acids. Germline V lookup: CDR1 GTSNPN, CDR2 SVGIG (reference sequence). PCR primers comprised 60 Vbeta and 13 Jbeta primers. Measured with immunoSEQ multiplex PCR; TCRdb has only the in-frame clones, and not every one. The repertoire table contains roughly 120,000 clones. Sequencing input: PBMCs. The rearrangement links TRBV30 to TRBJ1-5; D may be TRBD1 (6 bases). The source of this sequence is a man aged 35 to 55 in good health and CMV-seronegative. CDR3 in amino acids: CAWSKDRTNQPQHF. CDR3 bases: TGTGCCTGGAGTAAAGACAGGACTAATCAGCCCCAGCATTTT.